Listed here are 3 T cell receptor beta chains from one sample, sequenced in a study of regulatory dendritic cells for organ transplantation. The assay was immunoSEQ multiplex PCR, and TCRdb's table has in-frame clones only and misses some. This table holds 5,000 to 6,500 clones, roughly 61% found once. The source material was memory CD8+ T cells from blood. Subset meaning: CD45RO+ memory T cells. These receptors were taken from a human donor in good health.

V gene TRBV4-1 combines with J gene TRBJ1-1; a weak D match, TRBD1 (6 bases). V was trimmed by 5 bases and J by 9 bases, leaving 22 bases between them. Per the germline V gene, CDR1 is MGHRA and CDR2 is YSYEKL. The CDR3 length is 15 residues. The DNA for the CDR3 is TGCGCCAGCAGCGCCCGAGGGGAGGGGGACGGTCAAGCTTTCTTT. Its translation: CASSARGEGDGQAFF.

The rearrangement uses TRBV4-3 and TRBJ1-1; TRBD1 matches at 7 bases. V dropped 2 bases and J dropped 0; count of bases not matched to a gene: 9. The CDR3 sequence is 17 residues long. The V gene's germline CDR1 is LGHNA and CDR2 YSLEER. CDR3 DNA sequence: TGCGCCAGCAGCCAACAGACAGGGTCTGAGATGAACACTGAAGCTTTCTTT. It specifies CASSQQTGSEMNTEAFF.

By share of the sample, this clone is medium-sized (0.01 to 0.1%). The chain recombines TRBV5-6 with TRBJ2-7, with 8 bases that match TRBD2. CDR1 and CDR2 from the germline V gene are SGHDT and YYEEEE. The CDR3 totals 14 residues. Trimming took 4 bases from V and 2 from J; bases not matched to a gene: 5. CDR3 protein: CASSPGLGAYEQYF. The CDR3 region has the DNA TGTGCCAGCAGCCCGGGACTAGGCGCCTACGAGCAGTACTTC.